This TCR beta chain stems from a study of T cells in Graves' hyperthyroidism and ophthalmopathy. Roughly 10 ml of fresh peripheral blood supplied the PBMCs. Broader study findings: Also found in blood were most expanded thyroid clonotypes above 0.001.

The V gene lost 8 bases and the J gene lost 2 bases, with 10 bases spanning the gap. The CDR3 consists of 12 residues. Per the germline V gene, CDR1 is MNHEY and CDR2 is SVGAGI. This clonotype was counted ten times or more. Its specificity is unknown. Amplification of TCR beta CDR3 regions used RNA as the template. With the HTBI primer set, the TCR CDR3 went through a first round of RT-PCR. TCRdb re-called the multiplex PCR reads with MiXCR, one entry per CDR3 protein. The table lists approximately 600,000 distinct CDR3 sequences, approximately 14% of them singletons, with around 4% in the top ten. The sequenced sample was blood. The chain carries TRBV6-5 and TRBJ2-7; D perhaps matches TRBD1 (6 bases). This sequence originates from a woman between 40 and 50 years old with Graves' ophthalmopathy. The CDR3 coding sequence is TGTGCCAGCCGCAGGGGAACCTACGAGCAGTACTTC. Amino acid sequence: CASRRGTYEQYF.